The 32 T cell receptor beta chains below come from one sample, sequenced in a study of T-cell reconstitution after alpha-beta-depleted transplantation in children. Unique molecular identifiers featured in how the TCRbeta library was prepared. From the PCR reads, TCRdb called clonotypes with MiXCR, one entry per CDR3 protein. Of about 610,000 distinct CDR3 sequences listed, 20% to 30% were seen once; the top ten hold around a third. The sample consisted of PBMCs, taken before TCRalphabeta/CD19-depleted stem cell transplant. These TCRs come from a boy in the first two years of life with Wiskott-Aldrich syndrome, due to receive a stem cell transplant.

This clonotype was seen a handful of times. CDR3 bases: TGTGCCAGCAGTCATGTACTCTTAGCGGGACCTTACAATGAGCAGTTCTTC. Its translation is CASSHVLLAGPYNEQFF. The chain is built from TRBV6-2 or TRBV6-3 and TRBJ2-1; TRBD2 agrees at 8 bases. J lost 4 bases, V lost 5 bases, and 13 bases had no gene match. The CDR3 length is 17 residues. CDR1 is MNHEY, CDR2 SVGEGT, per germline.

The chain joins TRBV10-3 to TRBJ2-5; D unresolved. The CDR3 sequence is 12 residues long. V shed 5 bases and J shed 5 bases, with 9 bases lying between them. Per the germline V gene, CDR1 is ENHRY and CDR2 is SYGVKD. The chain's CDR3 is CAISSGLETQYF. The CDR3 nucleotides are TGTGCCATCAGTTCGGGCCTCGAGACCCAGTACTTC.

The rearrangement uses TRBV6-1 and TRBJ1-2, with D hard to call. The CDR3 loop spans 15 amino acids. With 8 bases removed from V and 2 bases from J, the gap between germline ends came to 18 bases. CDR1 is MNHNS, CDR2 SASEGT, per germline. CDR3 sequence (DNA): TGTGCCAGCGAAAAAGGAATTGCCGGAAACTATGGCTACACCTTC. It is translated as CASEKGIAGNYGYTF.

This clonotype was observed a handful of times. The V call is TRBV29-1, the J call TRBJ1-1; perhaps TRBD1 as D (5 bases). V lost 4 bases and J lost 0, with 9 bases in between. Looked up from germline, CDR1 is SQVTM and CDR2 is ANQGSEA. The CDR3 totals 13 residues. CDR3 nucleotide sequence: TGCAGCGTTGTTTCACAGGTGAACACTGAAGCTTTCTTT. This gives the protein CSVVSQVNTEAFF.

The V gene is TRBV24-1, the J gene TRBJ2-1, with D possibly TRBD2 on 6 matching bases. Trimming shortened V by 3 bases and J by 8 bases, and 31 bases separated the two germline ends. The CDR3 loop spans 20 amino acids. In germline, CDR1 is KGHDR, CDR2 SFDVKD. The CDR3 protein is CATSDHTSIVASGDGDEQFF. The CDR3 DNA reads as TGTGCCACCAGTGATCATACTAGCATTGTCGCCTCGGGTGATGGGGATGAGCAGTTCTTC.

This rearrangement joins TRBV5-1 to TRBJ2-2; 10 positions agree with TRBD2. Germline lookup yields CDR1 SGHRS and CDR2 YFSETQ. Trimming cost V 4 bases and J 4 bases; bases outside gene matches: 10. CDR3 size: 17 residues. CDR3 coding DNA: TGCGCCAGCAGCCCAGGGTTCAGCGGGAGGGTCACCGGGGAGCTGTTTTTT. It is translated as CASSPGFSGRVTGELFF.

V is TRBV7-3 and J is TRBJ2-3, with TRBD1 matching over 7 bases. Germline V lookup: CDR1 SGHTA, CDR2 FQGTGA. After removal of 5 bases from V and 2 bases from J, the junction contained 7 bases not matched to a gene. The CDR3 spans 15 residues. The CDR3: CASSPRGTATDTQYF. For the CDR3, the DNA is TGTGCCAGCAGCCCGAGGGGGACAGCCACAGATACGCAGTATTTT.

This clonotype was seen only a few times. The chain carries TRBV6-4 and TRBJ1-1; perhaps TRBD1 as D (5 bases). Trimming pared 6 bases from V and 2 bases from J, leaving 10 bases between. From germline, CDR1 is MRHNA and CDR2 SNTAGT. The CDR3 runs to 13 residues. The CDR3 here is CASREGSNTEAFF. The CDR3 nucleotides read TGTGCCAGCAGGGAGGGGTCTAACACTGAAGCTTTCTTT.

The CDR3: CASSLRTYSGTSNNEQFF. The DNA for the CDR3 is TGCGCCAGCAGCCTCCGGACCTATAGCGGGACAAGCAACAATGAGCAGTTCTTC. The V and J genes are TRBV5-1 and TRBJ2-1; 8 nucleotides line up with TRBD2. V trimming: 4 bases; J trimming: 5 bases; junction bases outside the gene matches: 17. This CDR3 comprises 18 residues. Germline V CDR1 and CDR2: SGHRS, YFSETQ. Complete variable domain (other parts from reference TRBV5-1 and TRBJ2-1): KAGVTQTPRYLIKTRGQQVTLSCSPISGHRSVSWYQQTPGQGLQFLFEYFSETQRNKGNFPGRFSGRQFSNSRSEMNVSTLELGDSALYLCASSLRTYSGTSNNEQFFGPGTRLTVL.

This clonotype was observed a handful of times. The V gene is TRBV5-1, the J gene TRBJ1-1; TRBD1 is a possible D gene (6 bases). Germline CDR1 reads SGHRS; CDR2 reads YFSETQ. This CDR3 is 13 amino acids long. V was clipped by 3 bases and J by 5 bases, with 11 bases between them. The CDR3 is CASSWQGRTEAFF. The CDR3, as DNA: TGCGCCAGCAGCTGGCAGGGGAGGACTGAAGCTTTCTTT.

The rearrangement links TRBV5-1 to TRBJ2-2; 7 bases map to TRBD1. J was trimmed by 5 bases and V by 4 bases; bases with no gene match: 8. Germline CDR1 is SGHRS and CDR2 is YFSETQ. The length of the CDR3 is 15 residues. DNA for the CDR3: TGCGCCAGCAGCCGGCTAGGACAGGCAACCGGGGAGCTGTTTTTT. Amino acids: CASSRLGQATGELFF.

This clonotype came up a few times. The chain employs TRBV12-3 or TRBV12-4 and TRBJ1-6, with 10 nucleotides matching TRBD1. Germline trimming cut 5 bases from V and 9 bases from J; bases unmatched to any gene: 4. The CDR3 covers 14 residues. The CDR3 protein is CASSVTGGSSPLHF. In DNA form, the CDR3 reads TGTGCCAGCAGTGTGACAGGGGGCAGTTCACCCCTCCACTTT.

This clonotype was detected a few times. The chain joins TRBV27 to TRBJ2-7, with 12 bases aligning to TRBD2. The CDR3 extends over 17 amino acids. V was pared by 3 bases and J by 3 bases, with 9 bases of the junction left unmatched. CDR1 MNHEY and CDR2 SMNVEV come from the germline V gene (reference sequence). This chain's CDR3 is CASSLAQLTSGSYEQYF. The DNA for the CDR3 is TGTGCCAGCAGTTTGGCGCAATTGACTAGCGGGAGCTACGAGCAGTACTTC.

The V gene is TRBV5-1, the J gene TRBJ2-7, with 9 bases fitting TRBD2. There are 15 residues in the CDR3. Germline values: CDR1 SGHRS, CDR2 YFSETQ. V lost 0 bases to trimming and J lost 5 bases; unmatched junction nucleotides: 6. The CDR3 DNA reads as TGCGCCAGCAGCTTGGCGCTAGCGGGACTCAACGAGCAGTACTTC. This encodes CASSLALAGLNEQYF.

This clonotype was observed at least ten times. This chain joins TRBV5-1 and TRBJ2-2; 7 bases align to TRBD1. The V segment lost 5 bases and the J segment 3 bases; nucleotides outside the gene matches: 10. CDR3 length: 16 residues. Germline-derived CDR1 and CDR2 are SGHRS and YFSETQ. The CDR3 protein is CASRSILRGHTGELFF. CDR3 coding DNA: TGCGCCAGCAGGAGTATACTGAGGGGGCACACCGGGGAGCTGTTTTTT. Full variable domain (rest looked up from reference TRBV5-1 and TRBJ2-2): KAGVTQTPRYLIKTRGQQVTLSCSPISGHRSVSWYQQTPGQGLQFLFEYFSETQRNKGNFPGRFSGRQFSNSRSEMNVSTLELGDSALYLCASRSILRGHTGELFFGEGSRLTVL.

The V gene is TRBV5-1, the J gene TRBJ1-4; the D is unclear. Trimming removed 1 base from V and 7 bases from J, with 5 bases in between. The CDR3 has 12 residues. Germline values: CDR1 SGHRS, CDR2 YFSETQ. This CDR3 is CASSLNAEKLFF. DNA of the CDR3: TGCGCCAGCAGCTTGAATGCTGAAAAACTGTTTTTT.

The chain is built from TRBV6-6 and TRBJ2-1; 8 nucleotides line up with TRBD1. The germline CDR1 and CDR2 sequences are MNHNY and SVGAGI (reference sequence). The CDR3 is 13 residues long. Trimming removed 7 bases from V and 7 bases from J; junction bases left unmatched: 6. In nucleotides, the CDR3 is TGTGCCAGCATCCCCACAGGGGGAAATGAGCAGTTCTTC. Protein sequence: CASIPTGGNEQFF.

The J gene is TRBJ2-7, the V gene TRBV10-3; 10 bases fit TRBD2. Germline lookup yields CDR1 ENHRY and CDR2 SYGVKD. CDR3 length: 15 residues. Trimming cost V 6 bases and J 6 bases; bases outside gene matches: 11. The CDR3 DNA reads as TGTGCCATCAGATCAGCGGGAGGGGTCTTCAGCGAGCAGTACTTC. Protein sequence: CAIRSAGGVFSEQYF.

This chain uses TRBV5-1 with TRBJ2-1, with 7 nucleotides matching TRBD1. The CDR3 consists of 14 residues. The V segment lost 3 bases and the J segment 6 bases; nucleotides outside the gene matches: 6. From germline, CDR1 is SGHRS and CDR2 YFSETQ. CDR3 protein: CASSSGQVGNEQFF. Written as DNA, the CDR3 is TGCGCCAGCAGCTCCGGACAGGTGGGCAATGAGCAGTTCTTC.

This clonotype was detected only a few times. One end of the junction varies from germline; a read error may be responsible. This chain links TRBV18 with TRBJ2-1; 11 bases agree with TRBD2. Germline CDR1 KGHSH, CDR2 LQKENI. CDR3 length: 14 residues. The CDR3 protein is CASSALPSSGRVNF. The CDR3 nucleotides are TGTGCCAGCTCAGCCCTTCCAAGTAGCGGGAGGGTTAACTTC.

The V gene is TRBV25-1, the J gene TRBJ2-5; TRBD1 matches at 8 bases. The V and J ends lost 8 bases and 2 bases, in that order; junction bases with no gene match: 7. The CDR3 length is 14 residues. CDR1 MGHDK and CDR2 SYGVNS come from the germline V gene. The CDR3 is CASRDRHLQETQYF. Written as DNA, the CDR3 is TGTGCCAGCCGGGACAGGCATCTACAAGAGACCCAGTACTTC.

In its sample, this clonotype was seen a few times. V and J are TRBV25-1 and TRBJ1-6; 10 bases fit TRBD1. Per germline, CDR1 MGHDK and CDR2 SYGVNS. V shed 4 bases, J shed 10 bases, and the junction held 4 bases outside the gene matches. This CDR3 is 14 amino acids long. The CDR3 nucleotides are TGTGCCAGCAGTGGGACAGGGGGGAGCTCACCCCTCCACTTT. Its protein is CASSGTGGSSPLHF.

This clonotype was observed once. This chain connects TRBV20-1 to TRBJ1-2; no definite D call. CDR1 and CDR2 (germline): DFQATT, SNEGSKA (reference sequence). CDR3 size: 12 residues. Trimming left V 4 bases short and J 3 bases short, with 9 bases between. CDR3 sequence: CSAKHSDYGYTF. The DNA for the CDR3 is TGCAGTGCTAAACACAGCGACTATGGCTACACCTTC.

The chain is built from TRBV20-1 and TRBJ2-7; 7 bases align to TRBD1. Germline trimming cut 3 bases from V and 2 bases from J; bases unmatched to any gene: 7. Per germline, CDR1 DFQATT and CDR2 SNEGSKA (reference sequence). The CDR3 length is 14 residues. As DNA, the CDR3 is TGCAGTGCTAGGGGGGTGAGGGGGCCCTACGAGCAGTACTTC. Translating gives CSARGVRGPYEQYF.

V usage is TRBV7-6 and J usage is TRBJ2-3, with TRBD2 as a possible D gene (6 bases). Between the trimmed V and J ends, which lost 2 bases and 2 bases, there was a span of 17 bases. This CDR3 comprises 17 residues. CDR1 is SGHVS and CDR2 is FNYEAQ in the germline V gene. The CDR3 DNA reads as TGTGCCAGCAGCTTAAATCCCGGGGCTAGCGTCACAGATACGCAGTATTTT. Amino acid sequence: CASSLNPGASVTDTQYF.

V usage is TRBV7-6 and J usage is TRBJ2-5, with D uncertain. Germline V gives CDR1 SGHVS, CDR2 FNYEAQ. The CDR3 runs to 16 residues. The V end lost 4 bases, the J end lost 2 bases, and 17 bases lay between the germline ends. The CDR3 DNA reads TGTGCCAGCAGCTCCACTTTGAGGTTCGGTCAAGAGACCCAGTACTTC. The encoded protein is CASSSTLRFGQETQYF.

A few counts support this clonotype. V gene TRBV4-2 combines with J gene TRBJ1-5; TRBD1 is a possible D gene (6 bases). V lost 2 bases to trimming and J lost 5 bases, with 16 bases between them. The CDR3 has 16 amino acids. The germline gives CDR1 LGHNA, CDR2 YNFKEQ. Written as DNA, the CDR3 is TGTGCCAGCAGCCAAAGGTGGGGGCAGGGCGATCAGCCCCAGCATTTT. As protein: CASSQRWGQGDQPQHF.

This clonotype has only a few counts. The chain combines TRBV5-1 with TRBJ2-1, with a tentative D call TRBD2 (6 bases). Trimming left V 5 bases short and J 1 base short, with 19 bases between. Germline CDR1 and CDR2: SGHRS and YFSETQ. The CDR3 runs 17 residues. Here the CDR3 DNA reads TGCGCCAGCAGTCGCCAGACTAGTTTAGGGTCCTACAATGAGCAGTTCTTC. The encoded protein is CASSRQTSLGSYNEQFF.

This sequence joins TRBV2 and TRBJ2-2; 8 positions match TRBD1. The germline V gene has CDR1 SNHLY and CDR2 FYNNEI. V shed 6 bases, J shed 5 bases, and the junction held 8 bases outside the gene matches. This CDR3 is 15 amino acids long. CDR3 DNA: TGTGCCAGCAGACTCGGACAGGGAGAAACCGGGGAGCTGTTTTTT. Protein sequence: CASRLGQGETGELFF.

V and J are TRBV5-1 and TRBJ2-5; 11 bases line up with TRBD2. This CDR3 is 15 amino acids long. Germline assignment: CDR1 SGHRS and CDR2 YFSETQ. The V and J ends lost 4 bases and 2 bases, in that order; junction bases with no gene match: 4. The CDR3 nucleotides are TGCGCCAGCAGCAACATAGCGGGAGGGCAAGAGACCCAGTACTTC. The encoded protein is CASSNIAGGQETQYF.

The chain has TRBV5-1 and TRBJ1-2; 7 bases are shared with TRBD1. After removal of 4 bases from V and 8 bases from J, the junction contained 8 bases not matched to a gene. This CDR3 contains 13 residues. The germline gives CDR1 SGHRS, CDR2 YFSETQ. DNA for the CDR3: TGCGCCAGCAGCCTGGGACAGATGGGAGGCTACACCTTC. This encodes CASSLGQMGGYTF.

This chain links TRBV5-1 with TRBJ2-3; TRBD1 agrees at 10 bases. Trimming removed 3 bases from V and 7 bases from J; junction bases left unmatched: 5. This CDR3 is 14 amino acids long. CDR1 and CDR2 from the germline V gene are SGHRS and YFSETQ. The DNA of the CDR3 is TGCGCCAGCAGCTCCGGGACAGGGGAAAATACGCAGTATTTT. Residues: CASSSGTGENTQYF.